This entry describes one TCR beta chain. In this sample, this clone turned up once. It lacks a known antigen. Within one base of it there is no much larger clone, and no base qualities were kept. These data originate in a study of blood T cell repertoires in COVID-19 (dated by TCRdb to about 2020). General notes on the study: The collaborator samples originated in the United States, Italy and Spain and spanned the acute and convalescent phases of COVID-19. Deeply sampled blood TCRbeta repertoires from subjects exposed to, actively infected with, or recovered from COVID-19 were included in the dataset. The prospective study material was composed of cDNA or gDNA derived from T cells, B-cell-depleted T cells, or PBMCs. The samples were drawn from two sources: the first 160 participants of the ongoing ImmuneRACE study, and 1,254 subjects contributed by 6 global collaborators. Where HLA class I and class II types were available, the types were taken from metadata supplied by the sample provider, not from assay-based typing. The repertoires were released in a freely available public database meant as a resource for research on the immune response to SARS-CoV-2. A de-identified subject ID, COVID-19 status, age in years and sex were almost always included in the sample metadata. Overall results and qualifications from the work: How much clinical and demographic metadata was included differed by source and by participant, and the metadata was provided uncurated.

CDR3 length: 16 amino acids, cysteine to phenylalanine. Only the CDR3 portion is preserved as DNA: 48 bases, with reading frame beginning at the first base. In the germline V gene, CDR1 corresponds to SQVTM and CDR2 to ANQGSEA. V loses 2 bases of germline sequence and J loses 2 bases, and the interval between the two ends is 16 bases. TCRbeta CDR3 regions were amplified from genomic DNA using the immunoSEQ Assay, a bias-controlled multiplex PCR. Per the source publication's procedure: The number of nucleated cells in each sample was estimated by amplification of reference gene primers within the assay. Sequence reads were collapsed and filtered to measure the absolute abundance of every unique TCRbeta CDR3 rearrangement. For each sample, productive Simpson clonality was calculated as the square root of Simpson's diversity index across productive rearrangements. TCRdb took this table from immuneACCESS and kept in-frame rearrangements with V and J called. Such tables lack part of the clones; where checked against another copy, unresolved V genes explain under half of the gap, and the rest is unexplained. V and J calls and clone size are copied from that table; D and trimming were computed from the DNA. The sample yields some 73,000 clones; 86% were counted once. The ten largest make up around 13% of the sample.

The collaborating institutions used their own protocols to collect whole blood in K2EDTA tubes. For TCRbeta analysis, collaborators shipped samples as frozen whole blood, isolated PBMCs, or DNA extracted from either of those sample types. Specimen: peripheral blood. The TCR was taken from a woman aged 55-70 years with acute or convalescent COVID-19. The receptor chain draws on TRBV29-1 and TRBJ2-1; 7 matching bases give a weak D call of TRBD2. In nucleotide form, the sequence is TGCAGCGTTGAAAGGGGGGGCGGGGTAGCCTACAATGAGCAGTTCTTC. Translated, this gives CSVERGGGVAYNEQFF.